The rows below give T cell receptor beta chains drawn from one sample of a study of OX40 agonist ivuxolimab in advanced cancers. Clones were sequenced by immunoSEQ multiplex PCR, and TCRdb holds only the in-frame ones, with some missing. This repertoire shows 70,000 or so clones, roughly 86% found once; its top ten account for approximately 0.66%. The specimen was CD4+ or CD8+ T cells sorted from blood, collected in a trial of the OX40 agonist ivuxolimab. All receptors come from an adult with an advanced solid tumor such as melanoma, head and neck, liver or kidney cancer. The CDR3 runs from the conserved cysteine through the conserved F or W. A D gene is named only where the DNA matches it firmly. Clone size is not always given. Where it is, it says once, few, many or a class for expanded clones.

-,TRBJ2-2,-,TRBV6-5,CASTDDSSGELFF,TGTGCCAGCACTGATGATTCCAGCGGGGAGCTGTTTTTT
-,TRBJ1-2,TRBD1,TRBV19,CASTPEGQPNYGYTF,TGTGCCAGTACCCCTGAGGGACAGCCTAACTATGGCTACACCTTC
-,TRBJ2-3,-,TRBV7-8,CASSLVGARTTDTQYF,TGTGCCAGCAGCTTAGTTGGTGCCAGGACCACAGATACGCAGTATTTT
-,TRBJ1-3,-,TRBV18,CASSQQGDLGNTIYF,TGTGCCAGCTCGCAACAAGGGGACCTTGGAAACACCATATATTTT
-,TRBJ1-5,-,TRBV6-5,CASSYQGSGQPQHF,TGTGCCAGCAGTTATCAGGGGTCGGGTCAGCCCCAGCATTTT
-,TRBJ1-3,-,TRBV14,CASSPISGTSGNTIYF,TGTGCCAGCAGCCCTATATCAGGGACCTCTGGAAACACCATATATTTT
-,TRBJ2-7,TRBD2,TRBV28,CASSYNPLSSGKHEQYF,TGTGCCAGCAGTTATAACCCCCTCTCTAGCGGGAAGCACGAGCAGTACTTC
-,TRBJ2-7,TRBD1,TRBV10-1,CASSPGTGTHEQYF,TGCGCCAGCAGTCCCGGGACAGGTACCCACGAGCAGTACTTC
-,TRBJ2-1,TRBD2,TRBV15,CATSRVKRGGMNEQFF,TGTGCCACCAGCAGAGTCAAGCGGGGGGGGATGAATGAGCAGTTCTTC
-,TRBJ2-2,TRBD2,TRBV19,CASSTGLAGGRTGELFF,TGTGCCAGTAGTACGGGACTAGCGGGAGGAAGGACCGGGGAGCTGTTTTTT
-,TRBJ2-7,-,TRBV28,CASSLPGDSYEQYF,TGTGCCAGCAGCCTCCCTGGAGATTCCTACGAGCAGTACTTC
-,TRBJ1-4,-,TRBV6-6,CASSYSGMTNEKLFF,TGTGCCAGCAGTTACTCGGGGATGACTAATGAAAAACTGTTTTTT
-,TRBJ1-5,-,TRBV28,CASSLPAPGVKSQPQHF,TGTGCCAGCAGTCTTCCCGCCCCAGGGGTGAAGAGTCAGCCCCAGCATTTT
-,TRBJ1-4,-,TRBV30,CAWDGDATNEKLFF,TGTGCCTGGGATGGGGACGCAACTAATGAAAAACTGTTTTTT
-,TRBJ2-1,TRBD2,TRBV7-2,CASSSSSGGYNEQFF,TGTGCCAGCAGCTCCTCTAGCGGGGGCTACAATGAGCAGTTCTTC
-,TRBJ2-7,TRBD1,TRBV28,CASSRGRYEQYF,TGTGCCAGCAGTAGGGGGCGTTACGAGCAGTACTTC
-,TRBJ2-7,TRBD1,TRBV7-3,CASSRSGTGAHEQYF,TGTGCCAGCAGTCGCTCCGGGACAGGGGCCCACGAGCAGTACTTC
-,TRBJ1-5,TRBD1,TRBV6-5,CASSYRQGGQPQHF,TGTGCCAGCAGTTACAGACAGGGAGGACAGCCCCAGCATTTT
once,TRBJ2-5,-,TRBV30,CAWSHKETQYF,TGTGCCTGGAGTCATAAGGAGACCCAGTACTTC
-,TRBJ2-1,TRBD2,TRBV6-4,CASSDSDLFGLAPYNEQFF,TGTGCCAGCAGTGACTCGGATCTTTTCGGACTAGCGCCGTACAATGAGCAGTTCTTC
-,TRBJ1-1,-,TRBV7-3,CASSSLQSAGGNTEAFF,TGTGCCAGCAGCTCCTTACAGTCGGCAGGAGGGAACACTGAAGCTTTCTTT
-,TRBJ2-3,-,TRBV6-1,CASSEKATDTQYF,TGTGCCAGCAGTGAAAAGGCAACAGATACGCAGTATTTT
-,TRBJ1-1,-,TRBV29-1,CSVFSANTEAFF,TGCAGCGTTTTTAGCGCGAACACTGAAGCTTTCTTT
-,TRBJ1-3,-,TRBV29-1,CSVTVSGNTIYF,TGCAGCGTAACAGTCTCTGGAAACACCATATATTTT
-,TRBJ1-4,-,TRBV9,CASSVLGRTNEKLFF,TGTGCCAGCAGCGTACTGGGGAGAACTAATGAAAAACTGTTTTTT
-,TRBJ2-6,TRBD1,TRBV27,CARATGDGANVLTF,TGTGCCAGGGCCACAGGGGATGGGGCCAACGTCCTGACTTTC
-,TRBJ2-5,TRBD2,TRBV15,CATRPSGGRGGTQYF,TGTGCCACCCGTCCCAGCGGGGGGCGAGGGGGGACCCAGTACTTC
few,TRBJ2-2,TRBD2,TRBV19,CASSSLAGFGTGELFF,TGTGCCAGTAGTTCACTAGCGGGATTTGGCACCGGGGAGCTGTTTTTT
-,TRBJ1-5,TRBD1,TRBV7-6,CASSPRIDNSGTGFSQPQHF,TGTGCCAGCAGCCCCCGCATAGACAACTCCGGGACAGGGTTTAGTCAGCCCCAGCATTTT
few,TRBJ1-2,-,TRBV6-1,CASREMTETYGYTF,TGTGCCAGCAGGGAGATGACAGAAACCTATGGCTACACCTTC
-,TRBJ1-3,TRBD1,TRBV5-1,CASSLASTGLGNTIYF,TGCGCCAGCAGCTTGGCCTCGACAGGGCTTGGAAACACCATATATTTT
-,TRBJ2-3,-,TRBV7-2,CASSLVPGAGDTQYF,TGTGCCAGCAGCTTAGTGCCGGGGGCGGGAGATACGCAGTATTTT